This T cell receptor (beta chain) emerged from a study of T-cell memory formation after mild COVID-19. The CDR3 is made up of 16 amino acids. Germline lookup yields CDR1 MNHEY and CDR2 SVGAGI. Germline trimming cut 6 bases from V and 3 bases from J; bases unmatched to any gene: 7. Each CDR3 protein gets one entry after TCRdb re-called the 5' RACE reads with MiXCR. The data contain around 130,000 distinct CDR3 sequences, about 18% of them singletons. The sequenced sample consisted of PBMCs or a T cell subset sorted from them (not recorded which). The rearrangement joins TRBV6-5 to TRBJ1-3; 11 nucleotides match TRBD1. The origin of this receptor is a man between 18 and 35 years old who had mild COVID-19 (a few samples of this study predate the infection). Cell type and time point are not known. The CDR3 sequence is CASRGQGASNGNTIYF. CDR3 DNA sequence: TGTGCCAGCAGAGGACAGGGGGCTTCTAATGGAAACACCATATATTTT.